The T cell receptor (beta chain) under discussion was sequenced for a study of CD8 T cells in Susac syndrome. RNA amounts of roughly 0.5 to 1 ug underwent reverse transcription with random hexamers. TCRdb independently ran MiXCR on the immunoSEQ multiplex PCR reads; one entry per CDR3 protein. The table records about 240,000 distinct CDR3 sequences, 90% to 96% of them present only once. Germline assignment: CDR1 SQVTM and CDR2 ANQGSEA. The CDR3 contains 12 residues. V lost 4 bases to trimming and J lost 1 base; unmatched junction nucleotides: 0. The sequence was collected from a human donor with Susac syndrome. The chain links TRBV29-1 to TRBJ2-5, with 7 positions matching TRBD2. Sequenced sample: CD4+ T cells from PBMCs. The CDR3 loop is CSVASGQETQYF. The CDR3 DNA follows: TGCAGCGTTGCTAGCGGCCAAGAGACCCAGTACTTC.